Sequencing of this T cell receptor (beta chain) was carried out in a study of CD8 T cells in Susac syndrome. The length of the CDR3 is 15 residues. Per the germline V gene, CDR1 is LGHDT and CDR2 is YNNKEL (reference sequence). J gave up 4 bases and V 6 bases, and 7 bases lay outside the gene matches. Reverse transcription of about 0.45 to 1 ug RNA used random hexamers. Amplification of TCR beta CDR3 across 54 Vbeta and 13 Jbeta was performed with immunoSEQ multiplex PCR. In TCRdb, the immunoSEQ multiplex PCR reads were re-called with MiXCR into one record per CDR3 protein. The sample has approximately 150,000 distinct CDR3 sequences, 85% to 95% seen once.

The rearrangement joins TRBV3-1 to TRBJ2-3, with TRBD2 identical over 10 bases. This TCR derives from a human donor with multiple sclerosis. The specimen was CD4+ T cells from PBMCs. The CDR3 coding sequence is TGTGCCAGCAGGCAGACTAGCGGGTATGCAGATACGCAGTATTTT. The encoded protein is CASRQTSGYADTQYF.